Reported below is one TCR beta chain. These data belong to a study of CD8+ T cells in alopecia areata. Following RNA extraction, reverse transcription yielded cDNA that acted as the sequencing template. Libraries were prepared by immunoSEQ multiplex PCR; TCRdb keeps only in-frame clonotypes and omits some of them. The sample contains about 180,000 clones, roughly 63% of which appear only once. The germline CDR1 and CDR2 sequences are MGHRA and YSYEKL. V lost 1 base, J lost 4 bases, and 13 bases lay in between. The CDR3 is 15 residues long. This sample comprised CD4+ T cells sorted from blood, obtained at week 0. The rearrangement joins TRBV4-1 to TRBJ2-5; possibly TRBD1 for D (6 bases). The sequence was obtained from a human donor with alopecia areata. The CDR3 DNA reads TGCGCCAGCAGCCAAGTAGGGGGTCCGTTAGAGACCCAGTACTTC. It specifies CASSQVGGPLETQYF.